This T cell receptor (beta chain) was profiled in a study of CD8+ T cells in alopecia areata. The study, taken as a whole, reports: Clonality exceeded that of normal scalp in lesional scalp, most notably in alopecia totalis/universalis.

V shed 4 bases and J shed 7 bases, with 13 bases lying between them. The CDR3 extends over 13 amino acids. CDR1 SNHLY and CDR2 FYNNEI come from the germline V gene. Following extraction, RNA underwent reverse transcription to cDNA, which served as the sequencing template. Clones were sequenced by immunoSEQ multiplex PCR, and TCRdb holds only the in-frame ones, with some missing. The sample holds some 240,000 clones; 50% to 65% are singletons and the top ten take 0.45%. A note on this clone: Its antigen is still unknown.

The chain employs TRBV2 and TRBJ1-1; D not certain. Sample: CD4+ T cells sorted from blood, taken at week 0. The sequence came from a human donor with alopecia areata. The CDR3: CASSASGLGEAFF. Written as DNA, the CDR3 is TGTGCCAGCAGTGCCTCGGGCCTCGGTGAAGCTTTCTTT.